Listed below are T cell receptor beta chains from one sample, sequenced in a study of T cell repertoires in cytomegalovirus infection. These receptors' targets are unknown. TCRdb ran MiXCR on the reads and lists one entry per CDR3 protein. The sample includes about 770,000 distinct CDR3 sequences, about 29% of them seen just once. This material consisted of cultured CD8+ T cells from PBMCs, taken from culture after CMV antigen stimulation. The origin of the receptors is a human donor in good health (CMV status not recorded). Some clones in this sample may be carry-over from other donors' samples. Each CDR3 is given with its conserved first and last residue. D genes are given only for firm matches. Clone size, where shown, is once, few, many, or a class for clones that have expanded.

>TRBJ1-3|few|TRBV2|TRBD1
CASSEDRGGNTIYF
TGTGCCAGCAGTGAAGACAGGGGTGGAAACACCATATATTTT
>TRBJ2-1|few|TRBV6-1|NA
CASSVQALTYNEQFF
TGTGCCAGCAGTGTACAGGCTCTCACCTACAATGAGCAGTTCTTC
>TRBJ2-1|many|TRBV7-9|NA
CASTSSGHPYNEQFF
TGTGCCAGCACTTCCTCGGGACACCCTTACAATGAGCAGTTCTTC
>TRBJ1-1|few|TRBV6-5|TRBD1
CASSFIPTGATEAFF
TGTGCCAGCAGTTTTATTCCGACAGGGGCAACTGAAGCTTTCTTT
>TRBJ1-5|few|TRBV2|NA
CASRPQGNQPQHF
TGTGCCAGCAGACCCCAGGGTAATCAGCCCCAGCATTTT
>TRBJ1-5|few|TRBV5-8|TRBD1
CASSLFSGGRNQPQHF
TGTGCCAGCAGCTTGTTCTCAGGGGGTCGGAATCAGCCCCAGCATTTT
>TRBJ1-3|NA|TRBV5-6|NA
CASSNIKWDSGNTIYF
TGTGCCAGCAGTAATATTAAGTGGGACTCTGGAAACACCATATATTTT
>TRBJ1-1|NA|TRBV19|NA
CASSTSGHLNTEAFF
TGTGCCAGTAGTACCTCGGGACACCTGAACACTGAAGCTTTCTTT
>TRBJ1-4|many|TRBV28|NA
CASSAGLWNEKLFF
TGTGCCAGCAGTGCCGGACTGTGGAATGAAAAACTGTTTTTT
>TRBJ2-3|NA|TRBV9|NA
CASSVQGSTDTQYF
TGTGCCAGCAGCGTACAGGGTAGCACAGATACGCAGTATTTT
>TRBJ1-4|few|TRBV10-2|NA
CASRPTRGDNEKLFF
TGCGCCAGCCGCCCCACGAGGGGCGATAATGAAAAACTGTTTTTT
>TRBJ1-3|NA|TRBV5-4|NA
CASSLGRGMGNTIYF
TGTGCCAGCAGCTTGGGTCGCGGGATGGGAAACACCATATATTTT
>TRBJ1-1|NA|TRBV20-1|NA
CSARAPGNTEAFF
TGCAGTGCTAGAGCCCCAGGGAACACTGAAGCTTTCTTT
>TRBJ1-2|many|TRBV19|NA
CASSGTQGVLGYTF
TGTGCCAGTAGTGGGACGCAAGGGGTCCTTGGCTACACCTTC
>TRBJ1-4|many|TRBV7-8|NA
CASSLELTDEKLFF
TGTGCCAGCAGCTTAGAGTTGACGGATGAAAAACTGTTTTTT
>TRBJ2-4|NA|TRBV27|TRBD1
CASSATGGSSNIQYF
TGTGCCAGCAGTGCCACAGGGGGAAGTTCGAACATTCAGTACTTC
>TRBJ2-7|NA|TRBV12-3/TRBV12-4|NA
CASSPSGPNYEQYF
TGTGCCAGCAGTCCCTCAGGGCCCAACTACGAGCAGTACTTC
>TRBJ2-1|few|TRBV4-1|NA
CASSQATGRVDNEQFF
TGCGCCAGCAGCCAGGCGACAGGGAGGGTCGACAATGAGCAGTTCTTC